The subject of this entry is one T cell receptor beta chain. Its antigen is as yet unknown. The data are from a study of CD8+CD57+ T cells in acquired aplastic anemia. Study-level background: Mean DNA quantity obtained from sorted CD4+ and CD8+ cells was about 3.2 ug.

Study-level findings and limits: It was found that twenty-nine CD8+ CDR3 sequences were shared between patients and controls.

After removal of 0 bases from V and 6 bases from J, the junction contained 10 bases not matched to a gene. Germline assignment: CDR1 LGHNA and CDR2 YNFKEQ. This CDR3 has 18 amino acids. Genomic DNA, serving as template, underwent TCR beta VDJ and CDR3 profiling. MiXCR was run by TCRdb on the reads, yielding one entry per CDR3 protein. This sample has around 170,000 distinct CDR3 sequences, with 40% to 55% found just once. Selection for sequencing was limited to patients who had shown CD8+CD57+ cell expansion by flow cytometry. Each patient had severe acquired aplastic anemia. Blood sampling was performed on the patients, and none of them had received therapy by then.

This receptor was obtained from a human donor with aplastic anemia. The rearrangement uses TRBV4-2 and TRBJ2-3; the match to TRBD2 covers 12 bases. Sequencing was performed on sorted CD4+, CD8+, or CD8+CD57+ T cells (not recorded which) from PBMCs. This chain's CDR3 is CASSQDTRTSGAGDTQYF. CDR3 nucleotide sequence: TGTGCCAGCAGCCAAGATACCCGGACTAGCGGGGCGGGGGATACGCAGTATTTT.